These 20 T cell receptor beta chains came from one sample sequenced in a study of identical twins. From the 5' RACE reads, TCRdb called clonotypes with MiXCR, one entry per CDR3 protein. The sample carries fewer than 500,000 distinct CDR3 sequences, around an eighth recorded once. The data also belong to a second study, concerning yellow fever vaccine responses in identical twins.

The sample was CD4+ T cells sorted from blood. These receptors all come from a woman aged 18-30 years in good health.

This clonotype was seen a few times. The chain has TRBV2 and TRBJ1-5; TRBD1 is a possible D gene (5 bases). This CDR3 spans 15 amino acids. Per germline, CDR1 SNHLY and CDR2 FYNNEI. The V and J ends lost 9 bases and 4 bases respectively, with 19 bases between them. For the CDR3, the DNA is TGTGCCAGTAAGGGCGGGCAGGGCAAGAATCAGCCCCAGCATTTT. It translates to CASKGGQGKNQPQHF. The variable domain in full, completed from reference TRBV2 and TRBJ1-5, reads EPEVTQTPSHQVTQMGQEVILRCVPISNHLYFYWYRQILGQKVEFLVSFYNNEISEKSEIFDDQFSVERPDGSNFTLKIRSTKLEDSAMYFCASKGGQGKNQPQHFGDGTRLSIL.

In this sample, this clonotype turned up many times. This chain joins TRBV12-3 or TRBV12-4 and TRBJ2-2; D not certain. This CDR3 contains 15 residues. V lost 6 bases, J lost 5 bases, and 16 bases lay in between. Here the CDR3 reads CASSWKSEATGELFF. The CDR3 coding sequence is TGTGCCAGCAGCTGGAAGTCCGAGGCTACCGGGGAGCTGTTTTTT.

The chain recombines TRBV7-2 with TRBJ2-7, with D possibly being TRBD2 (7 bases). Trimming took 5 bases from V and 6 from J, leaving 14 bases between them. CDR3 length equals 13 residues. Germline V lookup: CDR1 SGHTA, CDR2 FQGNSA. The CDR3 DNA reads TGTGCCAGCAGCCCTAGGGGGGGCAGCGAGCAGTACTTC. Its protein product is CASSPRGGSEQYF.

This clonotype appeared a few times. The chain joins TRBV7-2 to TRBJ1-6; D is uncertain. Germline CDR1 is SGHTA and CDR2 is FQGNSA. V was shortened by 5 bases and J by 8 bases, with 13 bases between the two germline ends. The CDR3 sequence is 14 residues long. CDR3 amino acids: CASSRTGADSPLHF. The CDR3 coding sequence is TGTGCCAGCAGCCGGACGGGCGCGGATTCACCCCTCCACTTT.

At least ten counts were recorded for this clonotype. The rearrangement links TRBV3-1 to TRBJ1-5; TRBD1 aligns across 10 bases. The CDR3 loop spans 15 amino acids. Germline V CDR1 and CDR2: LGHDT, YNNKEL (reference sequence). J lost 2 bases, V lost 3 bases, and 1 base had no gene match. This chain's CDR3 is CASSHGTGGNQPQHF. The CDR3 DNA sequence: TGTGCCAGCAGCCACGGGACAGGGGGCAATCAGCCCCAGCATTTT.

A few counts support this clonotype. The chain has TRBV5-1 and TRBJ1-2, with 7 bases aligning to TRBD1. The CDR3 runs 16 residues. Germline V gene lookup returns CDR1 SGHRS and CDR2 YFSETQ. V was pared by 0 bases and J by 7 bases, with 12 bases of the junction left unmatched. This chain's CDR3 is CASSLGAIDRVGGYTF. DNA of the CDR3: TGCGCCAGCAGCTTGGGGGCTATCGACAGGGTTGGTGGCTACACCTTC.

This clonotype has just a few counts. The V call is TRBV2, the J call TRBJ2-7, with D possibly matching TRBD1 (5 bases). The CDR3 is 13 residues long. V lost 3 bases, J lost 4 bases, and 10 bases lay in between. Germline V lookup: CDR1 SNHLY, CDR2 FYNNEI. This CDR3 reads CASSDNGAYEQYF. CDR3 in DNA: TGTGCCAGCAGTGATAATGGGGCGTACGAGCAGTACTTC.

The CDR3, as DNA: TGTGCCACCAAGGAGGGGGTGAACGAGCAGTACTTC. It is translated as CATKEGVNEQYF. V usage is TRBV28 and J usage is TRBJ2-7, with D tentatively TRBD1 or TRBD2 (6 bases each). CDR3 length equals 12 residues. V was pared by 10 bases and J by 5 bases, with 15 bases between. Germline lookup yields CDR1 MDHEN and CDR2 SYDVKM.

The J gene is TRBJ2-3, the V gene TRBV11-2; 7 positions agree with TRBD2. This CDR3 is 14 amino acids long. Germline V gene lookup returns CDR1 SGHAT and CDR2 FQNNGV. J lost 5 bases, V lost 10 bases, and 12 bases had no gene match. CDR3 in DNA: TGTGCCACCGGAGTGGGACCTAGCGGAGATACGCAGTATTTT. Translation gives CATGVGPSGDTQYF.

This clonotype has ten or more counts. The chain uses TRBV7-2 and TRBJ1-1, with D possibly being TRBD1 (5 bases). The CDR3 length is 13 residues. V was clipped by 2 bases and J by 5 bases, with 9 bases between them. CDR1 and CDR2 from the germline V gene are SGHTA and FQGNSA. The CDR3 loop is CASSLRGLTEAFF. CDR3 nucleotides: TGTGCCAGCAGCTTACGGGGCTTAACTGAAGCTTTCTTT.

CDR3 DNA: TGTGCCTGGAGGGCCCTAGTCAGTGGCTACACCTTC. Amino acid sequence: CAWRALVSGYTF. This chain joins TRBV30 and TRBJ1-2; D uncertain. The CDR3 is 12 amino acids. V was shortened by 3 bases and J by 7 bases, with 12 bases between the two germline ends. The germline V gene encodes CDR1 GTSNPN and CDR2 SVGIG (reference sequence).

This clonotype was picked up a small number of times. The chain has TRBV18 and TRBJ2-1; 10 nucleotides match TRBD2. The CDR3 is 15 amino acids. V gave up 6 bases and J gave up 3 bases; unmatched junction bases: 5. Germline V gives CDR1 KGHSH, CDR2 LQKENI. CDR3: CASSQREGYYNEQFF. The CDR3 region has the DNA TGTGCCAGCTCGCAGCGGGAGGGGTACTACAATGAGCAGTTCTTC.

The chain carries TRBV4-1 and TRBJ2-1, with 12 bases lining up with TRBD1. V was clipped by 1 base and J by 0 bases; unmatched bases: 4. Germline values: CDR1 MGHRA, CDR2 YSYEKL. The CDR3 runs to 18 residues. CDR3 DNA sequence: TGCGCCAGCAGCCAAGTGGGACAGGGGGCCAGCTCCTACAATGAGCAGTTCTTC. Translating it yields CASSQVGQGASSYNEQFF.

The chain links TRBV20-1 to TRBJ2-7; D is unresolved. The germline V gene has CDR1 DFQATT and CDR2 SNEGSKA (reference sequence). The V gene lost 3 bases and the J gene lost 4 bases, with 16 bases spanning the gap. This CDR3 comprises 14 residues. CDR3 DNA: TGCAGTGCTAGCCCTCCAGACCCCCTTTACGAGCAGTACTTC. Translation: CSASPPDPLYEQYF.

The table lists this clonotype with a few counts. The rearrangement uses TRBV20-1 and TRBJ2-1; unclear D gene. V lost 4 bases and J 0 bases, leaving 19 bases between the germline ends. The CDR3 has 17 amino acids. Germline V gene sequence: CDR1 DFQATT, CDR2 SNEGSKA (reference sequence). The DNA of the CDR3 is TGCAGTGCTACCCCGCGCCTCGGACGCAGCTCCTACAATGAGCAGTTCTTC. It specifies CSATPRLGRSSYNEQFF.

V usage is TRBV4-3 and J usage is TRBJ1-1, with D unclear. Germline assignment: CDR1 LGHNA and CDR2 YSLEER. V lost 0 bases, J lost 0 bases, and 8 bases lay in between. The length of the CDR3 is 15 residues. This chain's CDR3 is CASSQDWSVNTEAFF. The DNA of the CDR3 is TGCGCCAGCAGCCAAGATTGGTCTGTGAACACTGAAGCTTTCTTT.

The chain has TRBV30 and TRBJ2-1; 7 bases agree with TRBD2. The CDR3 loop spans 13 amino acids. Looked up from germline, CDR1 is GTSNPN and CDR2 is SVGIG (reference sequence). The ends lost 7 bases at V and 5 bases at J; junction bases unmatched: 8. CDR3 loop: CASQRELNNEQFF. The CDR3 region has the DNA TGTGCCTCTCAGCGGGAATTGAACAATGAGCAGTTCTTC.

This clonotype was counted between two and nine times. The rearrangement joins TRBV4-2 to TRBJ2-5, with TRBD2 matching over 11 bases. The CDR3 sequence is 17 residues long. Trimming at V came to 2 bases and at J to 1 base, leaving 6 bases not matched to a gene. Germline loops: CDR1 LGHNA, CDR2 YNFKEQ. CDR3 nucleotides: TGTGCCAGCAGCCAAAAATCTAGCGGGGGGTTCCAAGAGACCCAGTACTTC. This gives the protein CASSQKSSGGFQETQYF.

The sample holds many counts of this clonotype. V usage is TRBV7-9 and J usage is TRBJ2-5; D is unresolved. The length of the CDR3 is 14 residues. Looked up from germline, CDR1 is SEHNR and CDR2 is FQNEAQ (reference sequence). Trimming stripped 0 bases from V and 4 bases from J, with 9 bases between. CDR3 DNA: TGTGCCAGCAGCTTAGCGGCCGGGTTAGAGACCCAGTACTTC. This gives the protein CASSLAAGLETQYF.

This clonotype occurred a few times. The rearrangement joins TRBV28 to TRBJ2-5; 7 bases line up with TRBD1. Germline CDR1 reads MDHEN; CDR2 reads SYDVKM. This CDR3 comprises 15 residues. V lost 3 bases to trimming and J lost 1 base; unmatched junction nucleotides: 5. CDR3 nucleotides: TGTGCCAGCAGTTTTAGACAGGGAATCCAAGAGACCCAGTACTTC. Amino acid sequence: CASSFRQGIQETQYF. Combining the CDR3 with reference TRBV28 and TRBJ2-5 gives the whole variable domain DVKVTQSSRYLVKRTGEKVFLECVQDMDHENMFWYRQDPGLGLRLIYFSYDVKMKEKGDIPEGYSVSREKKERFSLILESASTNQTSMYLCASSFRQGIQETQYFGPGTRLLVL.